Listed here is a single TCR beta chain. As yet, its antigen is unknown. CDR3 length equals 14 residues. The V and J ends lost 6 bases and 5 bases, in that order; junction bases with no gene match: 8. Germline V lookup: CDR1 SNHLY, CDR2 FYNNEI. The PCR made use of 60 Vbeta and 13 Jbeta primers. Sequenced by immunoSEQ multiplex PCR; TCRdb stores in-frame clones only, minus some. The sample records approximately 100,000 clones, about 76% being singletons. This specimen belongs to a study of cytomegalovirus exposure and HLA in healthy donors. Study as a whole: Drawn from HLA-typed donors, some 80 million unique TCRs were held in an early data release. Study-wide results and limits: A later look showed TCR association rates differing by HLA locus, highest for DRB1 and lowest for HLA-C. The authors enumerated 180 or so TCR beta chains as linked to cytomegalovirus. Usually a TCR sequence was rare, but some public TCRs were found in many donors.

The rearrangement joins TRBV2 to TRBJ2-5; 8 bases are shared with TRBD2. The specimen sequenced was PBMCs. The sequence derives from a woman aged 40 to 50 in good health and CMV-seropositive. CDR3 loop: CASRSTSVLETQYF. The CDR3 DNA follows: TGTGCCAGCAGGTCGACTAGCGTTTTGGAGACCCAGTACTTC. Looking up the rest from reference TRBV2 and TRBJ2-5 gives the full variable domain: EPEVTQTPSHQVTQMGQEVILRCVPISNHLYFYWYRQILGQKVEFLVSFYNNEISEKSEIFDDQFSVERPDGSNFTLKIRSTKLEDSAMYFCASRSTSVLETQYFGPGTRLLVL.